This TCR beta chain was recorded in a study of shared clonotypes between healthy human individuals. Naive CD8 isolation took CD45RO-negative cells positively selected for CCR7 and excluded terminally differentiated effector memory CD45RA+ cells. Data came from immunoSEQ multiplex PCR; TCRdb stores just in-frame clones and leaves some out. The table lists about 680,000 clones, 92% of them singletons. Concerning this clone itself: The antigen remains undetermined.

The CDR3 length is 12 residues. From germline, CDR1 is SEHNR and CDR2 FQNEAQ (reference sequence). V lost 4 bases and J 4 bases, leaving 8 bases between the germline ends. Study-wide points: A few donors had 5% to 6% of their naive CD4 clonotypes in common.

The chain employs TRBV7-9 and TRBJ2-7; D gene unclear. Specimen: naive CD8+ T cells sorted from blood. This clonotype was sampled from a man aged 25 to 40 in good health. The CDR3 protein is CASSSADYEQYF. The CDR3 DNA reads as TGTGCCAGCAGCTCCGCAGATTACGAGCAGTACTTC.